The next 18 T cell receptor beta chains were all read from a single sample in a study of T cell changes during pregnancy in multiple sclerosis. The repertoire was sequenced with immunoSEQ multiplex PCR; TCRdb's copy has only in-frame clones and lacks some. The sample has tens of thousands of clones, around 88% seen once. The input for sequencing was CD4+ T cells from peripheral blood mononuclear cells, taken in the first trimester of pregnancy. The receptor source for this set is a female donor in good health, enrolled as a control in a pregnancy study.

The chain combines TRBV7-2 with TRBJ1-6; 12 bases line up with TRBD1. Losses at the gene ends were 8 bases for V and 10 bases for J; bases not matched to a gene: 6. The germline V gene encodes CDR1 SGHTA and CDR2 FQGNSA. This CDR3 has 14 residues. The CDR3 coding sequence is TGTGCCAGCGGAGGGACAGGGGGCTGGTCACCCCTCCACTTT. Protein: CASGGTGGWSPLHF. Filled out from reference TRBV7-2 and TRBJ1-6, the complete variable domain reads GAGVSQSPSNKVTEKGKDVELRCDPISGHTALYWYRQSLGQGLEFLIYFQGNSAPDKSGLPSDRFSAERTGGSVSTLTIQRTQQEDSAVYLCASGGTGGWSPLHFGNGTRLTVT.

V is TRBV5-1 and J is TRBJ1-1, with 7 bases aligning to TRBD1. The V segment lost 5 bases and the J segment 3 bases; nucleotides outside the gene matches: 4. From germline, CDR1 is SGHRS and CDR2 YFSETQ. The CDR3 has 13 amino acids. The CDR3: CASSRQGDTEAFF. The CDR3 nucleotides are TGCGCCAGCAGTCGGCAGGGGGACACTGAAGCTTTCTTT.

The count of this clone is one. The chain is built from TRBV6-1 and TRBJ1-1; D gene ambiguous. V dropped 0 bases and J dropped 7 bases, with 12 bases sitting between them. CDR1 and CDR2 from the germline V gene are MNHNS and SASEGT. The CDR3 has 14 residues. CDR3 sequence reads: CASSEAGGLYEAFF. The CDR3 nucleotides read TGTGCCAGCAGTGAAGCGGGCGGGCTATATGAAGCTTTCTTT.

The rearrangement uses TRBV2 and TRBJ2-3; 8 bases align to TRBD2. The germline gives CDR1 SNHLY, CDR2 FYNNEI. The CDR3 is made up of 16 amino acids. Trimming took 7 bases from V and 3 from J; bases not matched to a gene: 12. CDR3 in amino acids: CASKAREAGGTDTQYF. CDR3 DNA sequence: TGTGCCAGCAAAGCGCGTGAGGCGGGGGGTACAGATACGCAGTATTTT.

This clone was counted once. The genes are TRBV5-4 and TRBJ1-4; TRBD1 agrees at 7 bases. The ends lost 3 bases at V and 7 bases at J; junction bases unmatched: 3. The CDR3 has 13 residues. Germline V lookup: CDR1 SGHNT, CDR2 YYREEE (reference sequence). CDR3 residues: CASSSGTAEKLFF. In DNA form, the CDR3 reads TGTGCCAGCAGCTCCGGGACAGCTGAAAAACTGTTTTTT.

The V gene is TRBV9, the J gene TRBJ2-3, with a possible D match to TRBD2 (5 bases). Trimming removed 1 base at V and 0 bases at J, with 12 bases between. This CDR3 comprises 16 residues. Germline CDR1 is SGDLS and CDR2 is YYNGEE. CDR3 residues: CASSVTAGHSTDTQYF. The CDR3 DNA follows: TGTGCCAGCAGCGTAACCGCGGGCCATAGCACAGATACGCAGTATTTT.

The rearrangement links TRBV10-3 to TRBJ2-7, with TRBD1 as a possible D gene (6 bases). V was pared by 6 bases and J by 2 bases, with 11 bases between. This CDR3 comprises 13 residues. The germline V gene has CDR1 ENHRY and CDR2 SYGVKD. CDR3 protein: CAIRGARTYEQYF. The CDR3, as DNA: TGTGCCATCAGGGGGGCCCGTACCTACGAGCAGTACTTC.

The gene calls are TRBV7-2 and TRBJ2-3; a weak D match, TRBD2 (6 bases). The germline gives CDR1 SGHTA, CDR2 FQGNSA. CDR3 length: 16 amino acids. The ends were cut back, 4 bases at V and 0 bases at J, with 14 bases in the middle. The CDR3 bases are TGTGCCAGCAGCTCAGGAGGGGACGGAAGCACAGATACGCAGTATTTT. It specifies CASSSGGDGSTDTQYF.

The chain recombines TRBV6-5 with TRBJ1-2; a weak D match, TRBD1 (6 bases). CDR3 size: 16 residues. Per the germline V gene, CDR1 is MNHEY and CDR2 is SVGAGI. Trimming shortened V by 0 bases and J by 8 bases, and 19 bases separated the two germline ends. In DNA form, the CDR3 reads TGTGCCAGCAGTTACTCGTCATCTAGGGGGTTCGGAGGCTACACCTTC. Its protein is CASSYSSSRGFGGYTF.

The chain recombines TRBV19 with TRBJ2-3, with D possibly TRBD1 on 6 matching bases. Trimming stripped 3 bases from V and 2 bases from J, with 12 bases between. The CDR3 is 15 amino acids. Germline CDR1 reads LNHDA; CDR2 reads SQIVND (reference sequence). CDR3 loop: CASSIQDSLTDTQYF. The DNA of the CDR3 is TGTGCCAGTAGTATCCAGGACAGCCTCACAGATACGCAGTATTTT.

The chain uses TRBV30 and TRBJ2-7; tentatively, D is TRBD1 (6 bases). The CDR3 consists of 16 residues. CDR1 and CDR2 (germline): GTSNPN, SVGIG (reference sequence). Trimming cost V 0 bases and J 3 bases, with 18 bases left between them. The CDR3 here is CAWSVLLQGTGYEQYF. Here the CDR3 DNA reads TGTGCCTGGAGTGTATTGCTACAGGGAACCGGCTACGAGCAGTACTTC.

This clone was counted a single time. The chain joins TRBV19 to TRBJ1-2, with 9 bases aligning to TRBD1. The CDR3 loop spans 14 amino acids. Germline assignment: CDR1 LNHDA and CDR2 SQIVND (reference sequence). Trimming took 3 bases from V and 7 from J; bases not matched to a gene: 6. The CDR3 is CASSMTGGKSGYTF. The CDR3 nucleotides are TGTGCCAGTAGTATGACAGGGGGAAAGAGTGGCTACACCTTC.

Comments on this clone: This specimen includes other DNA sequences encoding the same CDR3. V and J are TRBV29-1 and TRBJ1-1; D unresolved. The germline CDR1 and CDR2 sequences are SQVTM and ANQGSEA. The V and J ends lost 4 bases and 1 base respectively, with 7 bases between them. The CDR3 loop spans 12 amino acids. CDR3 in amino acids: CSVGGGNTEAFF. DNA for the CDR3: TGCAGCGTTGGTGGAGGGAACACTGAAGCTTTCTTT. Filled out from reference TRBV29-1 and TRBJ1-1, the complete variable domain reads SAVISQKPSRDICQRGTSLTIQCQVDSQVTMMFWYRQQPGQSLTLIATANQGSEATYESGFVIDKFPISRPNLTFSTLTVSNMSPEDSSIYLCSVGGGNTEAFFGQGTRLTVV.

The rearrangement links TRBV2 to TRBJ1-6; the match to TRBD1 covers 11 bases. Germline V lookup: CDR1 SNHLY, CDR2 FYNNEI. The junction had 7 bases not matched to a gene; V was cut back by 7 bases and J by 8 bases. The CDR3 loop spans 15 amino acids. CDR3 bases: TGTGCCAGCATGCTTAGGGGACAGGGGGATTCACCCCTCCACTTT. Its translation: CASMLRGQGDSPLHF.

The chain couples TRBV5-4 to TRBJ1-1; TRBD1 aligns across 8 bases. J gave up 4 bases and V 5 bases, and 7 bases lay outside the gene matches. Per the germline V gene, CDR1 is SGHNT and CDR2 is YYREEE (reference sequence). The CDR3 contains 14 residues. The CDR3 sequence: CASRRTGTGTEAFF. Written as DNA, the CDR3 is TGTGCCAGCAGAAGGACAGGGACGGGCACTGAAGCTTTCTTT.

The rearrangement links TRBV10-1 to TRBJ1-1; D gene unclear. Deletions cut 7 bases from V and 5 bases from J, with 14 bases between. CDR1 and CDR2 (germline): WNHNN, SYGVQD (reference sequence). The length of the CDR3 is 13 residues. Here the CDR3 reads CASTWLCVTEAFF. The CDR3 DNA is TGCGCCAGCACATGGTTGTGCGTAACTGAAGCTTTCTTT.

The chain is built from TRBV30 and TRBJ2-3; TRBD1 aligns across 8 bases. Germline CDR1 and CDR2: GTSNPN and SVGIG (reference sequence). Trimming took 3 bases from V and 3 from J; bases not matched to a gene: 5. The CDR3 length is 14 residues. CDR3 sequence reads: CAWSRGLWTDTQYF. The CDR3, as DNA: TGTGCCTGGAGCAGGGGGCTTTGGACAGATACGCAGTATTTT.

This clone was recorded a few times. V usage is TRBV9 and J usage is TRBJ1-1; D is unclear. From germline, CDR1 is SGDLS and CDR2 YYNGEE. The CDR3 contains 13 residues. Trimming stripped 0 bases from V and 2 bases from J, with 5 bases between. CDR3 DNA sequence: TGTGCCAGCAGCGTAGACAGAAACACTGAAGCTTTCTTT. Its protein is CASSVDRNTEAFF. The complete variable domain, with remaining parts taken from reference TRBV9 and TRBJ1-1, reads DSGVTQTPKHLITATGQRVTLRCSPRSGDLSVYWYQQSLDQGLQFLIQYYNGEERAKGNILERFSAQQFPDLHSELNLSSLELGDSALYFCASSVDRNTEAFFGQGTRLTVV.